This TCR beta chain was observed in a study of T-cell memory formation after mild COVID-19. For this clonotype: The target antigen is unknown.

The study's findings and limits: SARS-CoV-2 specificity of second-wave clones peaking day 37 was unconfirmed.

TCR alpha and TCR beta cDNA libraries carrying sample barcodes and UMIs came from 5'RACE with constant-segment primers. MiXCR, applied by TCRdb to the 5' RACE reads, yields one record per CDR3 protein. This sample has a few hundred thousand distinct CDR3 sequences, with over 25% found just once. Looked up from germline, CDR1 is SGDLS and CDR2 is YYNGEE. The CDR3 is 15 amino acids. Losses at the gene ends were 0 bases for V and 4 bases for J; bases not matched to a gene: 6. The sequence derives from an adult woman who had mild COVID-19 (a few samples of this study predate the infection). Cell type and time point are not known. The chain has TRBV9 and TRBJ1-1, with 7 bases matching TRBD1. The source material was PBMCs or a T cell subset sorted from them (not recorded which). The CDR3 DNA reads TGTGCCAGCAGCGTAGACAGGGGAGGGGGCACTGAAGCTTTCTTT. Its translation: CASSVDRGGGTEAFF.